This TCR beta chain comes out of a study of CD8 T cells in ankylosing spondylitis. General observations from the study: It appeared that ankylosing spondylitis blood was characterized by a TCR beta motif of eight highly homologous variants. Reportedly, matched ankylosing spondylitis synovial fluid was significantly enriched for disease-linked clones.

Libraries of TCR beta came from quantitative 5'-RACE with molecular barcodes. From the 5' RACE reads, TCRdb called clonotypes with MiXCR, one entry per CDR3 protein. The table lists about 460,000 distinct CDR3 sequences, roughly 5.2% of them singletons. CDR3 length: 16 amino acids. The germline CDR1 and CDR2 sequences are SGHRS and YFSETQ. V was clipped by 4 bases and J by 8 bases; unmatched bases: 13. This clonotype appeared a single time. Antigen specificity is unknown. The sequence came from a male donor with ankylosing spondylitis. The source material was blood, either unsorted or a sorted T cell fraction (not recorded which). This rearrangement joins TRBV5-1 to TRBJ2-1; TRBD1 agrees at 9 bases. The CDR3 protein is CASSQAPGQGVDEQFF. The DNA of the CDR3 is TGCGCCAGCAGCCAAGCCCCGGGACAGGGTGTCGATGAGCAGTTCTTC.